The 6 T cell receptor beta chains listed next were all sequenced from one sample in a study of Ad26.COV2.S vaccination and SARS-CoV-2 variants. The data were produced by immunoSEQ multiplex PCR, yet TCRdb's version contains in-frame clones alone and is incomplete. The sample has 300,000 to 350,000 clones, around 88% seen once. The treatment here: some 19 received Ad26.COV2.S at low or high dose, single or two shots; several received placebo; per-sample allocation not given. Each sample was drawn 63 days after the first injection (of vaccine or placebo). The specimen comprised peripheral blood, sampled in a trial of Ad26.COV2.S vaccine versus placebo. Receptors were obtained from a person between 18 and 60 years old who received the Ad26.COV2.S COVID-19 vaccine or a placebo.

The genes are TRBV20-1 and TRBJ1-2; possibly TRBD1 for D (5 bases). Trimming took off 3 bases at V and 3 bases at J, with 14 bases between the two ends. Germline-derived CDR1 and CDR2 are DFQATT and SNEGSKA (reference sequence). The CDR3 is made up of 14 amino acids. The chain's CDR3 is CSASLAGRHYGYTF. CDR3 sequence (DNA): TGCAGTGCTAGTCTGGCAGGGCGGCACTATGGCTACACCTTC.

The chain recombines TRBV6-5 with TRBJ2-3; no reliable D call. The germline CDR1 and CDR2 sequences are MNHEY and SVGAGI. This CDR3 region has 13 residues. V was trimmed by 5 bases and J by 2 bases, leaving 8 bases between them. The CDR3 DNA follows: TGTGCCAGCAGTCGTTTTAACACAGATACGCAGTATTTT. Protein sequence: CASSRFNTDTQYF.

The DNA for the CDR3 is TGTGCCAGCAGCCTCAACCTTGGGCAGCCCCAGCATTTT. Residues: CASSLNLGQPQHF. The rearrangement links TRBV7-9 to TRBJ1-5; D call uncertain. The V and J ends lost 5 bases and 7 bases respectively, with 12 bases between them. The CDR3 extends over 13 amino acids. From germline, CDR1 is SEHNR and CDR2 FQNEAQ (reference sequence).

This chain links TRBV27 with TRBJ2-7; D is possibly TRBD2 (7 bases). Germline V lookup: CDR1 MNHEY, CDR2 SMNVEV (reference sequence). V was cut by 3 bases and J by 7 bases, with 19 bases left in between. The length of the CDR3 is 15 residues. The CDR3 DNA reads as TGTGCCAGCAGTTTTGGAGGGGGGGCTAGGAGGGAGCAGTACTTC. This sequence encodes CASSFGGGARREQYF.

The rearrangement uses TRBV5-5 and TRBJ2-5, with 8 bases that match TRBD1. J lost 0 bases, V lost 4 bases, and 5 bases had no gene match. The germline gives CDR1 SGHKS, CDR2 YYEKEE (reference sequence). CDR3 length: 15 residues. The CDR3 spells CASSNPRGHQETQYF. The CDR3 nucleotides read TGTGCCAGCAGCAACCCCAGGGGGCACCAAGAGACCCAGTACTTC.

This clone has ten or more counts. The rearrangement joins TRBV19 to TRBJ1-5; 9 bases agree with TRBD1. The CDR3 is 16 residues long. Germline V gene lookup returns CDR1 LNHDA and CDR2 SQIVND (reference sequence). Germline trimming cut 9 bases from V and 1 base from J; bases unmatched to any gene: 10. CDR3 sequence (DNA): TGTGCCAGCAGTGGGACAGGGAAAAGAAGCAATCAGCCCCAGCATTTT. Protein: CASSGTGKRSNQPQHF.